This T cell receptor (beta chain) is from a study of blood T cell repertoires in COVID-19. In the original analysis: Amplification of reference gene primers provided the estimated nucleated cell counts. Method: immunoSEQ multiplex PCR; TCRdb's copy keeps in-frame clones and lacks some. V, J and clone size derive from that table, while D and trimming were established from the DNA sequence. The data contain about 260,000 clones, about 88% of them seen just once; the ten biggest clones take up around 3%. From germline, CDR1 is SGHAT and CDR2 FQNNGV. The CDR3 sequence is 13 residues long. V was pared by 9 bases and J by 7 bases, with 7 bases of the junction left unmatched.

The chain is built from TRBV11-2 and TRBJ2-1, with TRBD2 matching over 9 bases. The receptor comes from a woman aged 50 to 60 who had recovered from COVID-19. Material: PBMCs or T cells enriched from blood (not recorded which). The CDR3, as DNA: TGTGCCAGTTACGGACTAGCGTCTAATGAGCAGTTCTTC. This encodes CASYGLASNEQFF.